This T cell receptor beta chain was profiled in a study of T cell responses to AZD1222 COVID-19 vaccine. Measured with immunoSEQ multiplex PCR; TCRdb has only the in-frame clones, and not every one. The sample includes over 75,000 clones, around 88% of them seen just once. Details on this clone: Antigen specificity is unknown.

Study-wide results and limits: Donors were largely white British and mainly female; clonal diversity was possibly underestimated. Nearly half of spike-specific TCRs reportedly target unmutated variant regions. Sampling captured repertoires only after the peak T cell response.

With V trimmed by 0 bases and J by 7 bases, 10 bases remained unmatched. The CDR3 length is 17 residues. CDR1 is SGDLS, CDR2 YYNGEE, per germline. The sequence was obtained from an adult who received the AZD1222 COVID-19 vaccine. The source material was peripheral blood, sampled 28 days after the second AZD1222 dose. The V gene is TRBV9, the J gene TRBJ2-7; 13 bases are a match to TRBD2. CDR3: CASSVAHTSGGAREQYF. The CDR3 DNA reads TGTGCCAGCAGCGTAGCCCATACTAGCGGGGGGGCCAGGGAGCAGTACTTC.